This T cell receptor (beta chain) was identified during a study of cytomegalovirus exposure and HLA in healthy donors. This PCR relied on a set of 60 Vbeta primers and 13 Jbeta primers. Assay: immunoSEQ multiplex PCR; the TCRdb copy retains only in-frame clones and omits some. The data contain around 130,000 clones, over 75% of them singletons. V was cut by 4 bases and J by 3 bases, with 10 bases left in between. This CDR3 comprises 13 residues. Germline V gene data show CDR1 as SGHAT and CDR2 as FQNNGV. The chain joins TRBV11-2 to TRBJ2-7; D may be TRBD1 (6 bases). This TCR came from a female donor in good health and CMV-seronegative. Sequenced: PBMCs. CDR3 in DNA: TGTGCCAGCAGCTCCCCGGACAGCTACGAGCAGTACTTC. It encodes CASSSPDSYEQYF.